The sequence of this T cell receptor (beta chain) was determined in a study of blood T cell repertoires in COVID-19. Study at large: Sites across the United States, Italy and Spain contributed samples from acute and convalescent COVID-19. T cells, B-cell-depleted T cells, or PBMCs provided the cDNA or gDNA that served as material.

The V gene's germline CDR1 is LGHNA and CDR2 YSLEER. The CDR3 is 15 residues long. Deletions cut 1 base from V and 3 bases from J, with 12 bases between. Original processing methods: Counts of nucleated cells, estimated from reference gene primer amplification, were obtained. Generated by immunoSEQ multiplex PCR, the TCRdb table keeps only in-frame clones and is missing some. V, J and clone size reflect that table, while D and trimming were determined from the DNA. This repertoire shows 190,000 or so clones, 90% found once; its top ten account for approximately 0.62%. The material sequenced was peripheral blood. The source is a man in his forties or fifties with acute or convalescent COVID-19. The chain employs TRBV4-3 and TRBJ1-2; TRBD1 might be the D (6 bases). Written as DNA, the CDR3 is TGCGCCAGCAGCCAAGTTGGGCGACAGGACTATGGCTACACCTTC. This encodes CASSQVGRQDYGYTF.